This entry describes one T cell receptor beta chain. The junction differs from germline at one of its ends, possibly a read error. This entry comes from a study of T cell changes during pregnancy in multiple sclerosis. The repertoire was sequenced with immunoSEQ multiplex PCR; TCRdb's copy has only in-frame clones and lacks some. Found here are more than 50,000 clones, more than 85% of them singletons; the top ten hold about 1.2%. Looked up from germline, CDR1 is SQVTM and CDR2 is ANQGSEA. The CDR3 runs 13 residues. Source: peripheral blood, taken after pregnancy. The TCR originated in a female donor in good health, enrolled as a control in a pregnancy study. The chain has TRBV29-1 and TRBJ1-6; a weak D match, TRBD1 (5 bases). The CDR3 DNA is TGTAGTGTCAGGGATTCCTATAATTCACCCCTCCACTTT. This gives the protein CSVRDSYNSPLHF.